Included here is one T cell receptor beta chain sequence, with context. This CDR3 is built from 11 residues. Germline CDR1 KGHDR, CDR2 SFDVKD. These data come from a study of monozygotic twins with inflammatory bowel disease. Each sample's cDNA came from eight separate reactions. TCRdb reprocessed the 5' RACE reads and keeps a single row for each CDR3 protein, giving no DNA. The sample spans tens of thousands of distinct CDR3 sequences; the ten largest clones claim roughly 7.4%. This sequence was found in a human donor with ulcerative colitis or Crohn's disease, or a healthy co-twin of an affected twin (not recorded which). V gene TRBV24-1 combines with J gene TRBJ2-5; with no DNA, the TCRdb D assignment of TRBD1 cannot be verified. Sequenced: blood. The CDR3 spells CATSAGETQYF.